The 9 T cell receptor beta chains listed next were all sequenced from one sample in a study of CD8 T cells in ankylosing spondylitis. MiXCR was run by TCRdb on the 5' RACE reads, yielding one entry per CDR3 protein. The sample has hundreds of thousands of distinct CDR3 sequences, about 10% seen once. The source material was blood, either unsorted or a sorted T cell fraction (not recorded which). The receptors stem from a male donor with ankylosing spondylitis or in good health (not recorded which).

This clonotype came up many times. The J gene is TRBJ1-1, the V gene TRBV20-1; D remains unclear. The germline V gene has CDR1 DFQATT and CDR2 SNEGSKA (reference sequence). V was shortened by 5 bases and J by 3 bases, with 16 bases between the two germline ends. This CDR3 is built from 14 residues. CDR3 in DNA: TGCAGTGCTCCCCCGCGCGGATGGGACACTGAAGCTTTCTTT. This gives the protein CSAPPRGWDTEAFF.

This clonotype was seen at least ten times. The chain carries TRBV5-1 and TRBJ2-7; D not resolved. V lost 2 bases to trimming and J lost 3 bases, with 9 bases between them. This CDR3 contains 13 residues. The germline CDR1 and CDR2 sequences are SGHRS and YFSETQ. The CDR3 bases are TGCGCCAGCAGCTTAACACAGTACTACGAGCAGTACTTC. It encodes CASSLTQYYEQYF.

This clonotype was seen many times. The chain uses TRBV9 and TRBJ2-2; D unclear. Germline V gene sequence: CDR1 SGDLS, CDR2 YYNGEE. V lost 0 bases and J 3 bases, leaving 6 bases between the germline ends. The CDR3 is 14 residues long. The CDR3 nucleotides read TGTGCCAGCAGCGTAGGGGTAGACACCGGGGAGCTGTTTTTT. It specifies CASSVGVDTGELFF.

A note on this clonotype: At one end, the junction sequence differs from germline, possibly due to a read error. CDR3 in amino acids: CASCQGSGQVYEQYF. The CDR3 bases are TGTGCCAGCTGCCAAGGCTCCGGACAGGTCTACGAGCAGTACTTC. The V and J genes are TRBV3-1 and TRBJ2-7; 7 bases fit TRBD1. The CDR3 is 15 amino acids. From germline, CDR1 is LGHDT and CDR2 YNNKEL (reference sequence).

This clonotype has a count of ten or more. J is TRBJ2-3 and V is TRBV24-1; no definite D call. Germline-derived CDR1 and CDR2 are KGHDR and SFDVKD. The CDR3 extends over 11 amino acids. Trimming took 8 bases from V and 2 from J, leaving 4 bases between them. CDR3 nucleotide sequence: TGTGCCACCAAGGACACAGATACGCAGTATTTT. Its protein product is CATKDTDTQYF.

There are a few counts of this clonotype. The rearrangement joins TRBV5-1 to TRBJ2-3; TRBD2 matches 13 bases. The V segment lost 4 bases and the J segment 4 bases; nucleotides outside the gene matches: 9. The CDR3 is 17 residues long. CDR1 is SGHRS, CDR2 YFSETQ, per germline. In nucleotides, the CDR3 is TGCGCCAGCAGCACCGGAACTAGCGGGGGGGCATCAGATACGCAGTATTTT. This sequence encodes CASSTGTSGGASDTQYF. The whole variable domain, remainder taken from reference TRBV5-1 and TRBJ2-3, is KAGVTQTPRYLIKTRGQQVTLSCSPISGHRSVSWYQQTPGQGLQFLFEYFSETQRNKGNFPGRFSGRQFSNSRSEMNVSTLELGDSALYLCASSTGTSGGASDTQYFGPGTRLTVL.

This clonotype was counted at least ten times. The chain is built from TRBV28 and TRBJ2-3; TRBD2 aligns across 9 bases. The J segment lost 7 bases and the V segment lost 5 bases, leaving 7 bases of the junction unmatched. The CDR3 has 14 amino acids. Germline V gives CDR1 MDHEN, CDR2 SYDVKM. This CDR3 is CASSLLAGRNTQYF. The CDR3 region has the DNA TGTGCCAGCAGTCTTCTAGCGGGGAGGAATACGCAGTATTTT.

At least ten counts were recorded for this clonotype. The rearrangement links TRBV3-1 to TRBJ2-5, with TRBD2 as a possible D gene (5 bases). The CDR3 has 14 residues. Germline V gene lookup returns CDR1 LGHDT and CDR2 YNNKEL (reference sequence). Trimming left V 0 bases short and J 5 bases short, with 10 bases between. The CDR3: CASSQEARRETQYF. CDR3 sequence (DNA): TGTGCCAGCAGCCAAGAGGCCCGGAGGGAGACCCAGTACTTC.

This clonotype was seen many times. This rearrangement joins TRBV5-1 to TRBJ2-1, with no clear D. This CDR3 is built from 11 residues. Germline V CDR1 and CDR2: SGHRS, YFSETQ. V lost 0 bases and J 8 bases, leaving 3 bases between the germline ends. DNA for the CDR3: TGCGCCAGCAGCTTGGCAGATGAGCAGTTCTTC. Its protein is CASSLADEQFF. Complete variable domain (other parts from reference TRBV5-1 and TRBJ2-1): KAGVTQTPRYLIKTRGQQVTLSCSPISGHRSVSWYQQTPGQGLQFLFEYFSETQRNKGNFPGRFSGRQFSNSRSEMNVSTLELGDSALYLCASSLADEQFFGPGTRLTVL.